The source of this TCR beta chain is a study of blood T cell repertoires in COVID-19. This CDR3 is built from 15 residues. The ends were cut back, 6 bases at V and 4 bases at J, with 15 bases in the middle. Per germline, CDR1 LNHDA and CDR2 SQIVND (reference sequence). Authors' methods: How many nucleated cells were present was estimated from reference gene primer amplification. This table comes from immunoSEQ multiplex PCR, and its TCRdb copy is limited to in-frame clones, with some not included. The V and J calls and clone size are taken from that table; D and trimming were inferred from the DNA. This table has 75,000 to 95,000 clones, roughly nine tenths appearing once.

The V call is TRBV19, the J call TRBJ1-4, with D uncertain. The sequenced sample was peripheral blood. This clonotype originated in a man between 60 and 75 years old with acute or convalescent COVID-19. CDR3 sequence: CASSSGSYLNEKLFF. DNA of the CDR3: TGTGCCAGTAGCAGTGGGAGCTACCTTAATGAAAAACTGTTTTTT.